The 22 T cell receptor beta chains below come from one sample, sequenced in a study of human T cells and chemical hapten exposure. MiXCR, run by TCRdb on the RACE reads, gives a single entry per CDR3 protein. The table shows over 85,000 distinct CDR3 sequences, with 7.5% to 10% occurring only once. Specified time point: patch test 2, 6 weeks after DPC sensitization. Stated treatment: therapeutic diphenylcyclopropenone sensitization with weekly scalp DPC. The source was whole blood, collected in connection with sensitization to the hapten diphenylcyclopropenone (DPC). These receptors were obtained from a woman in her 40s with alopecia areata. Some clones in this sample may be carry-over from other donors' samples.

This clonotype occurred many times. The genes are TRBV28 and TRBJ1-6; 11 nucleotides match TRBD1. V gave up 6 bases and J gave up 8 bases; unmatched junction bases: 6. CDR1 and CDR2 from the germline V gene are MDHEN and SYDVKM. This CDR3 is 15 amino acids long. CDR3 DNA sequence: TGTGCCAGCAGGAGGCCGGGACAGGGGGATTCACCCCTCCACTTT. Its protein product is CASRRPGQGDSPLHF.

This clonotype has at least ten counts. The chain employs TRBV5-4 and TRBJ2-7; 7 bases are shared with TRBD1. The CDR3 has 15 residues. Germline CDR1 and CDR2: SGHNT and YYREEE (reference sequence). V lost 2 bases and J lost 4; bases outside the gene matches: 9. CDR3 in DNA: TGTGCCAGCAGCTTCCTCGACAGGGACCCATACGAGCAGTACTTC. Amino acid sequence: CASSFLDRDPYEQYF.

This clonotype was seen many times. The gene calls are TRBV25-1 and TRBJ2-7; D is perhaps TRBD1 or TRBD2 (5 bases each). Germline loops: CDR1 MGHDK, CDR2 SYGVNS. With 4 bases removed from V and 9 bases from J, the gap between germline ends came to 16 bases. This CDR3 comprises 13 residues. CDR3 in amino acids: CASSGGRTGGQYF. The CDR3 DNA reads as TGTGCCAGCAGTGGGGGACGGACCGGCGGGCAGTACTTC.

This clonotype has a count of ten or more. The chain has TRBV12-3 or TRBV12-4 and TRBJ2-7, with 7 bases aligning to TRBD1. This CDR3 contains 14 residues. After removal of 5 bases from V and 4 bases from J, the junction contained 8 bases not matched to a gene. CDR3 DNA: TGTGCCAGCAGTCGCGAGGGGGCGACGTACGAGCAGTACTTC. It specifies CASSREGATYEQYF.

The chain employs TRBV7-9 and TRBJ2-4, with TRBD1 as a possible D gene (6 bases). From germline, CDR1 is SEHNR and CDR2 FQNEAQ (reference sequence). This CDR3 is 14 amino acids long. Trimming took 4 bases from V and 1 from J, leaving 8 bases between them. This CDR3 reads CASSSDRAKNIQYF. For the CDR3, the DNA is TGTGCCAGCAGCTCCGACAGGGCCAAAAACATTCAGTACTTC.

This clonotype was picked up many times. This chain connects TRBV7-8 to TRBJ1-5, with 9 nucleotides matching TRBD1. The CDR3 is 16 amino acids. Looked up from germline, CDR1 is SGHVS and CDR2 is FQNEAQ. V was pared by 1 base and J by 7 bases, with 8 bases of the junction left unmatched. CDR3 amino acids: CASSLGSGQGRQPQHF. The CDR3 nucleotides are TGTGCCAGCAGCTTAGGGTCCGGACAGGGGCGGCAGCCCCAGCATTTT.

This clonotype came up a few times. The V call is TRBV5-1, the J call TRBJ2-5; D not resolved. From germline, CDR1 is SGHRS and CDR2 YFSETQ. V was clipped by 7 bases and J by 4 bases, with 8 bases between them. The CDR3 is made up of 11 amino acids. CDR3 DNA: TGCGCCAGCGTGTGGGGAGAGACCCAGTACTTC. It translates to CASVWGETQYF.

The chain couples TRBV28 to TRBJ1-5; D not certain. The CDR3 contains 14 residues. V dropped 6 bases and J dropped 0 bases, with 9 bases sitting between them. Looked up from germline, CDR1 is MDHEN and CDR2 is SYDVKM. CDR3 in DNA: TGTGCCAGCAGACTCCCAGATAGCAATCAGCCCCAGCATTTT. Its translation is CASRLPDSNQPQHF.

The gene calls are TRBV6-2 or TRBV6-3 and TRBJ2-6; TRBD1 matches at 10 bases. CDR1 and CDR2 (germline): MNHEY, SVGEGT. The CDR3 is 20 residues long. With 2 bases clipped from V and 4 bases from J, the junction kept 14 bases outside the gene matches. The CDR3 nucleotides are TGTGCCAGCAGTTACGACTCCGGGACAGGGGCCGCGGGAGGGGCCAACGTCCTGACTTTC. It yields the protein CASSYDSGTGAAGGANVLTF.

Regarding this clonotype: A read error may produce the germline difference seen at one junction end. CDR3 amino acids: CASSPVRTSGTFNTGVLFF. The CDR3 nucleotides are TGTGCCAGCAGCCCCGTTCGGACTAGCGGCACGTTTAACACCGGGGTGCTGTTTTTT. The chain employs TRBV7-9 and TRBJ2-2; TRBD2 aligns across 10 bases. From germline, CDR1 is SEHNR and CDR2 FQNEAQ (reference sequence). The CDR3 covers 19 residues.

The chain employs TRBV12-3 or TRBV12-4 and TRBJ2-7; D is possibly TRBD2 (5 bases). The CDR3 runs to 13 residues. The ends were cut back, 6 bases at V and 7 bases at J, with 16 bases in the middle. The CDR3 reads CASSTSRSGEQYF. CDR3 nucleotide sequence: TGTGCCAGCAGCACCTCTCGGTCGGGGGAGCAGTACTTC.

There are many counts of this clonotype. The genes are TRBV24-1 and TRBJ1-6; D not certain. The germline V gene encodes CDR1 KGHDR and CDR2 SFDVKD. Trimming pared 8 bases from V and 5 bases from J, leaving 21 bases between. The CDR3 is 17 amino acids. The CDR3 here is CATIDMGRRPHNSPLHF. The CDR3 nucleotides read TGTGCCACCATCGATATGGGGAGGCGCCCTCATAATTCACCCCTCCACTTT.

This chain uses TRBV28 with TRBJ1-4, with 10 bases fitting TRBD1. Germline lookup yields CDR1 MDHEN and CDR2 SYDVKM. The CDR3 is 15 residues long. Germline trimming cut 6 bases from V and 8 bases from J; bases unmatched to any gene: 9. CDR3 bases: TGTGCCAGCAGACCCTCGGGACAGGGGTACGAAAAACTGTTTTTT. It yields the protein CASRPSGQGYEKLFF.

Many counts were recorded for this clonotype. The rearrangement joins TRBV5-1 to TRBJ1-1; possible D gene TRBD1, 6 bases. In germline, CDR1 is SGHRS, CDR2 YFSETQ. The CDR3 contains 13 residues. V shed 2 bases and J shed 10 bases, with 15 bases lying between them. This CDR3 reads CASSFLTGSGAFF. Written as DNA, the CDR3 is TGCGCCAGCAGCTTTCTCACAGGGTCTGGAGCTTTCTTT.

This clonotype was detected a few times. Here the CDR3 reads CASRPGLAGPEYF. The DNA of the CDR3 is TGTGCCAGCAGACCTGGACTAGCGGGGCCGGAGTACTTC. The rearrangement links TRBV5-8 to TRBJ2-7, with 12 bases lining up with TRBD2. CDR1 and CDR2 from the germline V gene are SGHTS and YDEGEE. V dropped 5 bases and J dropped 11; count of bases not matched to a gene: 8. The CDR3 spans 13 residues.

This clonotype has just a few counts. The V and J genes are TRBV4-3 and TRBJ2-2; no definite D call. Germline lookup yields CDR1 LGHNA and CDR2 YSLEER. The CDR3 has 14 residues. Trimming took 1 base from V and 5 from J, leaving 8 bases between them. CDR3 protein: CASSQVGATGELFF. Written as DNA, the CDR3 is TGCGCCAGCAGCCAAGTAGGCGCTACCGGGGAGCTGTTTTTT.

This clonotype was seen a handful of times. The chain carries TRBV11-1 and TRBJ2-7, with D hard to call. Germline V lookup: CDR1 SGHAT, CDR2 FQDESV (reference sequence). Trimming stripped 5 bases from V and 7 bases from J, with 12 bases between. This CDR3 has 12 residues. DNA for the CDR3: TGTGCCAGCAGCCCCTACCTCACGGAGCAGTACTTC. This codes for CASSPYLTEQYF. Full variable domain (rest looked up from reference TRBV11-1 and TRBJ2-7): EAEVAQSPRYKITEKSQAVAFWCDPISGHATLYWYRQILGQGPELLVQFQDESVVDDSQLPKDRFSAERLKGVDSTLKIQPAELGDSAMYLCASSPYLTEQYFGPGTRLTVT.

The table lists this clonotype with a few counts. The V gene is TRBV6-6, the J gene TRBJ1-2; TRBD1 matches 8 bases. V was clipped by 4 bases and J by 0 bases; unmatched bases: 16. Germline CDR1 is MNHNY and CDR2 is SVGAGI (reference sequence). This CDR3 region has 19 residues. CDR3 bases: TGTGCCAGCAGTTTTGGAGTGTCGTCAGGGGGCTATGCTAACTATGGCTACACCTTC. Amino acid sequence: CASSFGVSSGGYANYGYTF.

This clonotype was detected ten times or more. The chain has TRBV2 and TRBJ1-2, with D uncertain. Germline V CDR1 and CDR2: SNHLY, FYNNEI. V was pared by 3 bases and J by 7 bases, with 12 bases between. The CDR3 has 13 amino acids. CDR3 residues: CASSDRRIGGYTF. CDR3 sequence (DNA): TGTGCCAGCAGTGACAGGAGGATAGGTGGCTACACCTTC.

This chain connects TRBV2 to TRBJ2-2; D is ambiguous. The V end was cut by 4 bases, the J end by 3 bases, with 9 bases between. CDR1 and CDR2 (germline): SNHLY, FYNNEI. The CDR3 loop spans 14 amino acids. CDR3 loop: CASSGNSYTGELFF. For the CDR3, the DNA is TGTGCCAGCAGTGGTAACTCCTACACCGGGGAGCTGTTTTTT. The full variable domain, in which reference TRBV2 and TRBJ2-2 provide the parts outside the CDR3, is EPEVTQTPSHQVTQMGQEVILRCVPISNHLYFYWYRQILGQKVEFLVSFYNNEISEKSEIFDDQFSVERPDGSNFTLKIRSTKLEDSAMYFCASSGNSYTGELFFGEGSRLTVL.

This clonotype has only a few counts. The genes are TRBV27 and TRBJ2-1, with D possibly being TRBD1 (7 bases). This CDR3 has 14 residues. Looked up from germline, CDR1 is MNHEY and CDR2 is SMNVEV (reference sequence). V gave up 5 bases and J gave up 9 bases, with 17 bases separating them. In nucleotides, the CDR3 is TGTGCCAGCAGTCCTCAGGGGGGTTGGGGTGAGCAGTTCTTC. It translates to CASSPQGGWGEQFF.

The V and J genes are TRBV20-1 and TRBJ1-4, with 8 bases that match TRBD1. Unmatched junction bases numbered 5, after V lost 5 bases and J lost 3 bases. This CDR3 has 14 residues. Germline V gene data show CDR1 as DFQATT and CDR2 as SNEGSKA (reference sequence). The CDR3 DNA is TGCAGTGCTTTGGACAGGGCCCCTAATGAAAAACTGTTTTTT. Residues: CSALDRAPNEKLFF.